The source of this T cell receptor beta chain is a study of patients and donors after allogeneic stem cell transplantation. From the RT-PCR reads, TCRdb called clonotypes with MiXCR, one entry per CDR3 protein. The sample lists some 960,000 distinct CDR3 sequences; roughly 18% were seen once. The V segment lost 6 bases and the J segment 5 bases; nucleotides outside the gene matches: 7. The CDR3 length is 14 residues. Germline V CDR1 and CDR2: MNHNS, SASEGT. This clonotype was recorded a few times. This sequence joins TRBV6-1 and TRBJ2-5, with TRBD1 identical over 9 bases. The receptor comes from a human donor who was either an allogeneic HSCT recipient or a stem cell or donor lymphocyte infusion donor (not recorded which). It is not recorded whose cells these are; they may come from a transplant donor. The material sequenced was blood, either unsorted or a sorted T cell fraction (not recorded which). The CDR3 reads CASRSGQGLETQYF. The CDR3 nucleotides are TGTGCCAGCAGATCCGGACAGGGGTTGGAGACCCAGTACTTC.